One and the same sample provided the 21 T cell receptor beta chains below, sequenced in a study of T cell repertoires and leukemia-associated antigens. A single record per CDR3 protein comes from TCRdb applying MiXCR to the 5' RACE reads. The profile shows roughly 10,000 distinct CDR3 sequences, approximately 45% of them singletons. The antigens for these receptors are not known. Sequencing was carried out using CD3+ T cells sorted from blood and cultured. These receptors all come from a female donor in good health.

This clonotype was observed a handful of times. The chain joins TRBV12-3 or TRBV12-4 to TRBJ1-3, with D unresolved. This CDR3 contains 14 residues. Trimming shortened V by 4 bases and J by 2 bases, and 9 bases separated the two germline ends. In DNA, the CDR3 is TGTGCCAGCAGTTCCCAGGTTGCTGGAAACACCATATATTTT. It translates to CASSSQVAGNTIYF.

Details on this clonotype: The conserved closing phenylalanine or tryptophan is absent in this CDR3, likely reflecting a read error. The chain uses TRBV5-1 and TRBJ2-7; the D is unclear. V was trimmed by 4 bases and J by 7 bases, leaving 15 bases between them. The length of the CDR3 is 13 residues. Germline-derived CDR1 and CDR2 are SGHRS and YFSETQ. The CDR3: CASSELTRNEQYS. For the CDR3, the DNA is TGCGCCAGCAGCGAGCTGACCAGGAATGAGCAGTACTCC.

This clonotype is medium-sized (0.01 to 0.1%) within its sample. The chain links TRBV7-2 to TRBJ2-7, with D possibly called TRBD1 or TRBD2 (5 bases each). The V and J ends lost 5 bases and 6 bases respectively, with 17 bases between them. The CDR3 consists of 14 residues. Germline-derived CDR1 and CDR2 are SGHTA and FQGNSA. DNA of the CDR3: TGTGCCAGCAGCCCCGTGGGGGTGGGGAGCGAGCAGTACTTC. Translation gives CASSPVGVGSEQYF.

Notes on this clonotype: One junction end does not reproduce the germline sequence, and a read error may be involved. This chain links TRBV7-9 with TRBJ2-1; D unresolved. The CDR3 has 11 residues. Germline V lookup: CDR1 SEHNR, CDR2 FQNEAQ (reference sequence). CDR3 bases: TGTGCCAGCAGCTTATTCAATGAGCAGTCCTTC. This translates into CASSLFNEQSF.

In its sample, this clonotype was seen many times. Germline and junction disagree at one end, which may indicate a read error. The gene calls are TRBV24-1 and TRBJ1-1; the D gene is possibly TRBD1 (6 bases). Per the germline V gene, CDR1 is KGHDR and CDR2 is SFDVKD. The CDR3 is 20 residues long. The CDR3 loop is CAASEFRKTGPFASFTEAFF. As DNA, the CDR3 is TGTGCCGCCAGTGAATTTCGGAAGACAGGCCCATTTGCAAGTTTTACTGAAGCTTTCTTT.

This clonotype was seen a handful of times. V and J are TRBV20-1 and TRBJ2-7; a weak D match, TRBD2 (7 bases). The CDR3 has 14 amino acids. Trimming removed 6 bases from V and 6 bases from J, with 21 bases in between. In germline, CDR1 is DFQATT, CDR2 SNEGSKA (reference sequence). CDR3 protein: CSAQGGEGSGEQYF. The CDR3 DNA is TGCAGTGCACAGGGCGGGGAGGGATCGGGCGAGCAGTACTTC.

This clonotype occurred a few times. This chain uses TRBV7-9 with TRBJ2-5, with D unclear. The CDR3 is 15 amino acids. The V and J ends lost 2 bases and 1 base respectively, with 11 bases between them. Germline V lookup: CDR1 SEHNR, CDR2 FQNEAQ (reference sequence). The CDR3: CASSLNPGSQETQYF. CDR3 sequence (DNA): TGTGCCAGCAGCTTAAATCCAGGATCCCAAGAGACCCAGTACTTC.

This clonotype was seen more than once but under ten times. This rearrangement joins TRBV29-1 to TRBJ2-5, with 8 bases aligning to TRBD2. Germline values: CDR1 SQVTM, CDR2 ANQGSEA. The CDR3 is 12 amino acids. The CDR3, as DNA: TGCACTCACGGGAGGGCCGCAGAGACCCAGTACTTC. This codes for CTHGRAAETQYF.

This clonotype is categorized as medium-sized. This chain links TRBV7-8 with TRBJ2-7; D unclear. The V and J ends lost 2 bases and 0 bases respectively, with 8 bases between them. Germline V lookup: CDR1 SGHVS, CDR2 FQNEAQ. The CDR3 is 14 amino acids. CDR3 in amino acids: CASSLWGSSYEQYF. The CDR3 DNA follows: TGTGCCAGCAGCTTATGGGGAAGCTCCTACGAGCAGTACTTC.

By share of the sample, this clonotype is medium-sized. The rearrangement links TRBV3-1 to TRBJ1-2, with no clear D. Germline V gene lookup returns CDR1 LGHDT and CDR2 YNNKEL (reference sequence). CDR3 length equals 14 residues. The V and J ends lost 1 base and 7 bases respectively, with 13 bases between them. The CDR3 DNA sequence: TGTGCCAGCAGCCAAGCAGCAGACAATGGTGGCTACACCTTC. Its translation: CASSQAADNGGYTF.

As for this clonotype: The conserved phenylalanine or tryptophan normally closing the CDR3 is absent here, so this likely arose from a read error. J is TRBJ2-5 and V is TRBV9, with TRBD2 matching 8 bases. This CDR3 has 15 amino acids. Germline CDR1 reads SGDLS; CDR2 reads YYNGEE. V gave up 0 bases and J gave up 5 bases; unmatched junction bases: 6. The CDR3 nucleotides are TGTGCCAGCAGCGTAGGAGCGGGAGTGGGGGAGACCCAGTACCTC. Translating gives CASSVGAGVGETQYL.

On this clonotype: One end of the junction fails to match germline, which may point to a read error. V and J are TRBV9 and TRBJ1-1, with 7 bases aligning to TRBD1. CDR3 length: 15 amino acids. Germline-derived CDR1 and CDR2 are SGDLS and YYNGEE. The CDR3 DNA is TGTGCCAGCAGCGTAGCCGGGACAGAGGACACTGATGCTTTCTTT. Its translation is CASSVAGTEDTDAFF.

This clonotype was seen only a few times. The CDR3 sequence is CASSLRGSGSSYEQYF. The DNA of the CDR3 is TGTGCCAGCAGCTTGAGAGGAAGCGGGAGTTCCTACGAGCAGTACTTC. The rearrangement links TRBV7-2 to TRBJ2-7, with 8 bases lining up with TRBD2. CDR3 length: 16 amino acids. With V trimmed by 3 bases and J by 1 base, 8 bases remained unmatched. Germline-derived CDR1 and CDR2 are SGHTA and FQGNSA.

About this clonotype: This could be a read error, since a much larger clone is one nucleotide away. The V and J genes are TRBV5-1 and TRBJ2-7; D gene ambiguous. Per germline, CDR1 SGHRS and CDR2 YFSETQ. The CDR3 length is 11 residues. This CDR3 reads CAGSSAYEQYF. The CDR3 DNA reads TGCGCCGGCAGCTCCGCCTACGAGCAGTACTTC.

The rearrangement uses TRBV20-1 and TRBJ1-2; 9 nucleotides match TRBD1. The germline gives CDR1 DFQATT, CDR2 SNEGSKA (reference sequence). Trimming at V came to 0 bases and at J to 7 bases, leaving 9 bases not matched to a gene. The CDR3 totals 15 residues. CDR3 in DNA: TGCAGTGCTAGAGATACAGGGACAGGGATTAGTGGCTACACCTTC. It encodes CSARDTGTGISGYTF.

This clonotype was seen only a few times. CDR3 in amino acids: CASSLVPYYNEQFF. The CDR3 DNA follows: TGTGCCAGCAGTTTGGTCCCGTATTACAATGAGCAGTTCTTC. The rearrangement joins TRBV12-3 or TRBV12-4 to TRBJ2-1; no definite D call. The CDR3 is 14 amino acids. V lost 3 bases to trimming and J lost 4 bases, with 10 bases between them.

This chain uses TRBV7-9 with TRBJ2-7; no clear D gene. Per germline, CDR1 SEHNR and CDR2 FQNEAQ (reference sequence). The germline V and J ends were trimmed by 2 bases and 7 bases, with 9 bases remaining between them. This CDR3 region has 12 residues. The CDR3 protein is CASSLHPGEQYF. The CDR3 DNA is TGTGCCAGCAGCTTACATCCGGGTGAGCAGTACTTC.

This chain joins TRBV7-3 and TRBJ2-7, with 7 bases fitting TRBD1. Germline assignment: CDR1 SGHTA and CDR2 FQGTGA. The CDR3 is 15 amino acids. V shed 4 bases and J 3 bases; nucleotides not matched to a gene: 9. The CDR3: CASSSYTRQGYEQYF. The CDR3 region has the DNA TGTGCCAGCAGCTCCTACACCCGACAGGGCTACGAGCAGTACTTC.

In this sample, this clonotype turned up many times. V is TRBV2 and J is TRBJ1-1; 8 bases are a match to TRBD1. CDR1 SNHLY and CDR2 FYNNEI come from the germline V gene. J lost 8 bases, V lost 6 bases, and 2 bases had no gene match. CDR3 length equals 11 residues. The CDR3 reads CASRRDREAFF. The DNA for the CDR3 is TGTGCCAGCAGGAGGGACAGGGAAGCTTTCTTT.

This chain links TRBV29-1 with TRBJ2-3, with 7 bases matching TRBD2. The CDR3 has 14 amino acids. Germline lookup yields CDR1 SQVTM and CDR2 ANQGSEA. The J segment lost 6 bases and the V segment lost 5 bases, leaving 11 bases of the junction unmatched. CDR3 bases: TGCAGCGTTCTACCGGGACTACCCCCTGATACGCAGTATTTT. Residues: CSVLPGLPPDTQYF.

This clonotype was counted only a few times. The chain carries TRBV20-1 and TRBJ2-7; 7 bases fit TRBD2. The CDR3 is 17 residues long. The J segment lost 4 bases and the V segment lost 1 base, leaving 16 bases of the junction unmatched. Germline lookup yields CDR1 DFQATT and CDR2 SNEGSKA (reference sequence). This CDR3 is CSARGNSGPTGNYEQYF. CDR3 bases: TGCAGTGCTAGAGGCAATAGCGGGCCAACGGGAAATTACGAGCAGTACTTC.